The clone carrying this T cell receptor (beta chain) turned up a few times. Its matching antigen is unknown. CDR3 size: 13 residues. The V and J ends lost 10 bases and 0 bases, in that order; junction bases with no gene match: 6. Looked up from germline, CDR1 is LNHDA and CDR2 is SQIVND (reference sequence). This entry belongs to a study of HIV-infected children after antiretroviral therapy interruption. As for treatment: PENTA 11 planned treatment interruption arm or continuous ART arm. A 3' RACE protocol on RNA, with unique molecular identifiers, produced the TCR library. Via MiXCR, TCRdb re-called the 3' RACE reads, giving one row per CDR3 protein. The sample includes fewer than 50,000 distinct CDR3 sequences, more than 3.5% of them seen just once. Study findings and constraints: Naive CD4+ CDR3 sharing between time points fell after interruption began. By the end of treatment interruption, naive CD4+ clonality (Gini) increased.

The rearrangement links TRBV19 to TRBJ2-7; 7 positions match TRBD1. This TCR was recovered from a pool of human donors with HIV. The sequences come from CD45RA+ CD4+ T cells from PBMCs, pooled from several time points, collected from a donor given antiretroviral therapy, either interrupted or continuous. The sample's subset: naive CD4+ CD45RA+ CD45RO- T cells. The CDR3 loop reads CAIWDSSSYEQYF. DNA for the CDR3: TGTGCCATCTGGGACAGCTCCTCCTACGAGCAGTACTTC.